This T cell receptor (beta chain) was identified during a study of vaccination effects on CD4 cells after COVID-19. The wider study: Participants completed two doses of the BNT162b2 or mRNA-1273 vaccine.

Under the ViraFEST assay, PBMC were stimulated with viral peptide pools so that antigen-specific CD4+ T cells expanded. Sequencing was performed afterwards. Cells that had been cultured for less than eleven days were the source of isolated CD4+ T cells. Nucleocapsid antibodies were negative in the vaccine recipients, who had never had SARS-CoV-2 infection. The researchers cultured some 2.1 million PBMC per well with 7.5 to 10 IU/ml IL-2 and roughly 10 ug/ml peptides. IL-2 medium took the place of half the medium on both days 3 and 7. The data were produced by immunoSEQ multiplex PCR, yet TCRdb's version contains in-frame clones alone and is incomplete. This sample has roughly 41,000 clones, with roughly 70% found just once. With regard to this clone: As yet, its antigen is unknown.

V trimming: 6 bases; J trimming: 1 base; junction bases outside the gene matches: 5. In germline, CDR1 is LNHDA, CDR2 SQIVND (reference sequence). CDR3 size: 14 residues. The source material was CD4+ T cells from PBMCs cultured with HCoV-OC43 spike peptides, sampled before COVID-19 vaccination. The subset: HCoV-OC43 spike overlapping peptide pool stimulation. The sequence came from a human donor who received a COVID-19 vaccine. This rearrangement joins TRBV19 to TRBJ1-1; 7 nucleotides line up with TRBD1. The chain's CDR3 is CASRRRQGNTEAFF. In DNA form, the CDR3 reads TGTGCCAGTAGAAGGAGACAGGGGAACACTGAAGCTTTCTTT. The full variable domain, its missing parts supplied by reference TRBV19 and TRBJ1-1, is DGGITQSPKYLFRKEGQNVTLSCEQNLNHDAMYWYRQDPGQGLRLIYYSQIVNDFQKGDIAEGYSVSREKKESFPLTVTSAQKNPTAFYLCASRRRQGNTEAFFGQGTRLTVV.